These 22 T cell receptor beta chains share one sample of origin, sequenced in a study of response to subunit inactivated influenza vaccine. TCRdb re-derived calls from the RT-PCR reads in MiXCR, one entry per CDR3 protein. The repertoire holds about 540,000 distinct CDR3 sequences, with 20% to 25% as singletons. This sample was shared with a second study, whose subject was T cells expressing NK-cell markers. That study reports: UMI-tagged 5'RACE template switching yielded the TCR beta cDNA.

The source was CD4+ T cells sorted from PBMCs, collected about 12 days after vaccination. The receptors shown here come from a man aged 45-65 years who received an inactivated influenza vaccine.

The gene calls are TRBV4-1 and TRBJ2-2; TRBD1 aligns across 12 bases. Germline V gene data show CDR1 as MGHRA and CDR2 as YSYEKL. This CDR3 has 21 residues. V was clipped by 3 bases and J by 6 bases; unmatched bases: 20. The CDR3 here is CASSQAIPGTGGEHPAGELFF. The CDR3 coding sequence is TGCGCCAGCAGCCAGGCTATACCCGGGACAGGGGGCGAACACCCCGCCGGGGAGCTGTTTTTT.

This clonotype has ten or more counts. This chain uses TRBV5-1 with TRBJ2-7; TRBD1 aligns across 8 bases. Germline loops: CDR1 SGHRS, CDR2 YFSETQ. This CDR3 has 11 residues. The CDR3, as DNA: TGCTTCCGCCAGGGGGCATGCGAGCAGTACTTC. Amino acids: CFRQGACEQYF.

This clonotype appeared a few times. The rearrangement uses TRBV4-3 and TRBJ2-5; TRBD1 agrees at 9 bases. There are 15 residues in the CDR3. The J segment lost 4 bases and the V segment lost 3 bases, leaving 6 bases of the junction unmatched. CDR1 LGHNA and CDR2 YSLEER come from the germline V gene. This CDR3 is CASSQDRGWRETQYF. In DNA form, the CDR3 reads TGCGCCAGCAGCCAGGACAGGGGCTGGAGAGAGACCCAGTACTTC.

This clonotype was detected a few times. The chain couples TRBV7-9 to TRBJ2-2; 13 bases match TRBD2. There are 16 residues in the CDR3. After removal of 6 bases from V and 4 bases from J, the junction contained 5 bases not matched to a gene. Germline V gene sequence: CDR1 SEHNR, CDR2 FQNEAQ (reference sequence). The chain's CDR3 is CASRRRTSGGTGELFF. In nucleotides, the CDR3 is TGTGCCAGCAGACGAAGGACTAGCGGGGGCACCGGGGAGCTGTTTTTT.

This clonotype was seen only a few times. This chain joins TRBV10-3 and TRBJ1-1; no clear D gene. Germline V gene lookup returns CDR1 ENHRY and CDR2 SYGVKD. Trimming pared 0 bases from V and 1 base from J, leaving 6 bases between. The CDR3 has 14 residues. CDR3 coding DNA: TGTGCCATCAGTGAGTCGCCAGGGAACACTGAAGCTTTCTTT. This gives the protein CAISESPGNTEAFF.

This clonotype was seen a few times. CDR3 protein: CASSRDRGGSYEQYF. CDR3 sequence (DNA): TGCGCCAGCAGCAGGGACAGGGGGGGCTCCTACGAGCAGTACTTC. J is TRBJ2-7 and V is TRBV5-1; 11 bases are a match to TRBD1. Germline loops: CDR1 SGHRS, CDR2 YFSETQ. V dropped 4 bases and J dropped 0; count of bases not matched to a gene: 3. The CDR3 is 15 amino acids.

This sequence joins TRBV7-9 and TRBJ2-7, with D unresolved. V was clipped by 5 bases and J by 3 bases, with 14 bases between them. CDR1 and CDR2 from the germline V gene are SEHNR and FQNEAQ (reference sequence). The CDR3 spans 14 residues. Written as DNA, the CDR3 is TGTGCCAGCAGCCCAAATAGTGTCAACTACGAGCAGTACTTC. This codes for CASSPNSVNYEQYF.

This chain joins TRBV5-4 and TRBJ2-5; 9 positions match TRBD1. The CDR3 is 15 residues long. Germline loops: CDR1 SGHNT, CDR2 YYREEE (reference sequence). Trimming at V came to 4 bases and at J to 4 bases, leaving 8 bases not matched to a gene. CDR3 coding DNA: TGTGCCAGCAGCCAGGAGGACAGGGGAGGAGAGACCCAGTACTTC. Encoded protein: CASSQEDRGGETQYF.

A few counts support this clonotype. The CDR3 is CATGGGQSSYEQYF. The CDR3 coding sequence is TGTGCCACTGGGGGCGGGCAAAGCTCCTACGAGCAGTACTTC. The chain has TRBV7-9 and TRBJ2-7, with D maybe TRBD1 (6 bases). Trimming removed 10 bases from V and 0 bases from J, with 16 bases in between. The CDR3 runs 14 residues. CDR1 is SEHNR and CDR2 is FQNEAQ in the germline V gene (reference sequence).

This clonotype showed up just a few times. CDR3 sequence (DNA): TGCAGTGCTCCTTCCGGAGGGGGCTCAGACACCGGGGAGCTGTTTTTT. Protein sequence: CSAPSGGGSDTGELFF. The chain has TRBV20-1 and TRBJ2-2; possible D gene TRBD1, 7 bases. Germline CDR1 reads DFQATT; CDR2 reads SNEGSKA (reference sequence). V was clipped by 5 bases and J by 3 bases, with 19 bases between them. There are 16 residues in the CDR3.

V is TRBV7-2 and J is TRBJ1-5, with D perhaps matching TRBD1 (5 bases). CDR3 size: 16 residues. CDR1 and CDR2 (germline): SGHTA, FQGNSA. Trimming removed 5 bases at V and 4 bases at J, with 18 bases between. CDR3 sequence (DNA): TGTGCCAGCAGCGAAATTGCCGGGCCAGGGAATCAGCCCCAGCATTTT. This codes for CASSEIAGPGNQPQHF.

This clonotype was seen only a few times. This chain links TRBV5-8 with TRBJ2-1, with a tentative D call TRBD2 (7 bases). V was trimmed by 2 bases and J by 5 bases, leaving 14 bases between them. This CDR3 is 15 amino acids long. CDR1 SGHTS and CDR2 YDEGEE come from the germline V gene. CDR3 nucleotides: TGTGCCAGCAGCTTTGAGGGGGGGCCGCACAATGAGCAGTTCTTC. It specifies CASSFEGGPHNEQFF.

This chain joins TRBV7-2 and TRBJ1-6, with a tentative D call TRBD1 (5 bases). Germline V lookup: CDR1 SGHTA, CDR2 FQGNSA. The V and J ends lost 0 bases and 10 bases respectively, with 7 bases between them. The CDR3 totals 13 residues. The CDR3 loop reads CASSLAGGSPLHF. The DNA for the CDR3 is TGTGCCAGCAGCTTAGCTGGGGGGTCACCCCTCCACTTT.

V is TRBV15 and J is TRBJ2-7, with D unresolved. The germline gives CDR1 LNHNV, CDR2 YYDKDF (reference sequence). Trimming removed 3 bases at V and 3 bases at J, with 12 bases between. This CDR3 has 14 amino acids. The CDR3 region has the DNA TGTGCCACCAGCAGGGGCAGGACCGACTACGAGCAGTACTTC. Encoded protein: CATSRGRTDYEQYF.

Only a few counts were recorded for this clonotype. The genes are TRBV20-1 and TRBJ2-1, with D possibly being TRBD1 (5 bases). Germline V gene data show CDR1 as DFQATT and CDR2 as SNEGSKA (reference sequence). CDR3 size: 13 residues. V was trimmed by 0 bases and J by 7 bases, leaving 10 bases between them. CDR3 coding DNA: TGCAGTGCTAGAGATACAGGCCGAAATGAGCAGTTCTTC. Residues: CSARDTGRNEQFF.

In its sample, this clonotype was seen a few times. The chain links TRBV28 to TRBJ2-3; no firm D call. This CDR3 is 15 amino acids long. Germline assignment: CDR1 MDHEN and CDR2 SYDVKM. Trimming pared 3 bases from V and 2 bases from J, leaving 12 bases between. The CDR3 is CASSFSQVPTDTQYF. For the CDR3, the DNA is TGTGCCAGCAGTTTTAGCCAGGTCCCCACAGATACGCAGTATTTT.

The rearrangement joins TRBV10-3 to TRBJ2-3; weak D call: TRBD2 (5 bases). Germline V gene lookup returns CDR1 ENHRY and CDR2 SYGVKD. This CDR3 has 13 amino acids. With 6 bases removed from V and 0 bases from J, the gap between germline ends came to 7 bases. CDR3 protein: CAISPGSTDTQYF. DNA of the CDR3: TGTGCCATCAGCCCGGGAAGCACAGATACGCAGTATTTT.

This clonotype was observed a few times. DNA for the CDR3: TGTGCCATCAGGACCGGGACTAGCGGGAGTTACGAGCAGTACTTC. Translating gives CAIRTGTSGSYEQYF. This rearrangement joins TRBV10-3 to TRBJ2-7; 14 bases align to TRBD2. V lost 6 bases and J lost 4; bases outside the gene matches: 5. In germline, CDR1 is ENHRY, CDR2 SYGVKD. This CDR3 has 15 residues.

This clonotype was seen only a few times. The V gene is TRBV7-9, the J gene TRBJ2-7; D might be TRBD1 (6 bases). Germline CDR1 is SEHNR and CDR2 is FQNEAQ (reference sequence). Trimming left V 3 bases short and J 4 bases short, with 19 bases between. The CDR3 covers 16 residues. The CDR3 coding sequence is TGTGCCAGCAGCTTCCTTGGGACCAGGGGTCTGTACGAGCAGTACTTC. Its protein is CASSFLGTRGLYEQYF.

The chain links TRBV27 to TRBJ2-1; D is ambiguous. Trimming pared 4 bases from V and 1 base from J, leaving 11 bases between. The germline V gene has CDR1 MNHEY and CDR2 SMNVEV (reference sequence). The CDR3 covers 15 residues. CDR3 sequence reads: CASSSFKISYNEQFF. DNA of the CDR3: TGTGCCAGCAGTTCCTTCAAGATTTCCTACAATGAGCAGTTCTTC.

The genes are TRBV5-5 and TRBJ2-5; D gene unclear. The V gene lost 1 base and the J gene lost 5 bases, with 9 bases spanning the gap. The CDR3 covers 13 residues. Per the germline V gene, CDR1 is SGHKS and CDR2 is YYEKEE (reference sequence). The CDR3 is CASSLQALETQYF. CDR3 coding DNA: TGTGCCAGCAGCTTGCAGGCCCTGGAGACCCAGTACTTC.

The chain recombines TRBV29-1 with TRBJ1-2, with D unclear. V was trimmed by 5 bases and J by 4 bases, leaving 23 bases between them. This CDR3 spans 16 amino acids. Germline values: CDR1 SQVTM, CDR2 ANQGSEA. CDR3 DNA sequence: TGCAGCGTTATAGCAGCGCACCTACAGAATTCCTATGGCTACACCTTC. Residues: CSVIAAHLQNSYGYTF.